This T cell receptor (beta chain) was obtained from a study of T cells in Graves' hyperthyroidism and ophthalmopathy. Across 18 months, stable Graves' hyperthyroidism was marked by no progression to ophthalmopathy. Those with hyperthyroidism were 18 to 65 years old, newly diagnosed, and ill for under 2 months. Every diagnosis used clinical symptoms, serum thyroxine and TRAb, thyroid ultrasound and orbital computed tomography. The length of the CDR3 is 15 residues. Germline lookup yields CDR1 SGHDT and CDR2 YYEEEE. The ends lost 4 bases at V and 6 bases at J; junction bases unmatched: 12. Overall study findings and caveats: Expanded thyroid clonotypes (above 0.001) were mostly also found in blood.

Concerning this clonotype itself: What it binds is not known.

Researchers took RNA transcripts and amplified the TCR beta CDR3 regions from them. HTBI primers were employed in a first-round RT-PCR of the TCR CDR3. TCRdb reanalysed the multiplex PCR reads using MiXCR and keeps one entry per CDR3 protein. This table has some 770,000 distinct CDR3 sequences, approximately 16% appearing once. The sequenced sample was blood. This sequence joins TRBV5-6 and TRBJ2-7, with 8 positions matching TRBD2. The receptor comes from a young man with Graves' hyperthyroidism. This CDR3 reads CASSGGTRPLSEQYF. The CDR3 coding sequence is TGTGCCAGCAGCGGCGGGACTAGGCCCCTGAGCGAGCAGTACTTC. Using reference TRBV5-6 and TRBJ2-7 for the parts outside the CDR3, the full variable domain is DAGVTQSPTHLIKTRGQQVTLRCSPKSGHDTVSWYQQALGQGPQFIFQYYEEEERQRGNFPDRFSGHQFPNYSSELNVNALLLGDSALYLCASSGGTRPLSEQYFGPGTRLTVT.